This T cell receptor beta chain was sequenced in a study of esophageal squamous cell carcinoma under preoperative chemotherapy. Across the whole study: Both tumor-infiltrating lymphocytes and peripheral blood T cells were profiled.

On this clonotype: Antigen specificity is unknown.

Time point described: before preoperative PTX-NDP chemotherapy. Overall study findings and caveats: Tumor-infiltrating lymphocytes showed no significant post-chemotherapy TCR diversity increase, unlike peripheral T cells. After paclitaxel-nedaplatin, abundant clones were more likely to contract than amplify.

Each CDR3 protein gets one entry after TCRdb re-called the PCR reads with MiXCR. The sample yields about 16,000 distinct CDR3 sequences, under 55% seen once. This CDR3 has 16 residues. The trim removed 6 bases at V and 1 base at J, leaving 8 bases unmatched. Germline V CDR1 and CDR2: MDHEN, SYDVKM. The V and J genes are TRBV28 and TRBJ2-7, with 11 bases that match TRBD2. Sampling was done from a patient given preoperative chemotherapy. The TCR originated in a human donor with esophageal squamous cell carcinoma. The donor label of this sample is uncertain. In nucleotides, the CDR3 is TGTGCCAGCAGATCTCCCGGGACTAGCGGTTCCTACGAGCAGTACTTC. It encodes CASRSPGTSGSYEQYF.